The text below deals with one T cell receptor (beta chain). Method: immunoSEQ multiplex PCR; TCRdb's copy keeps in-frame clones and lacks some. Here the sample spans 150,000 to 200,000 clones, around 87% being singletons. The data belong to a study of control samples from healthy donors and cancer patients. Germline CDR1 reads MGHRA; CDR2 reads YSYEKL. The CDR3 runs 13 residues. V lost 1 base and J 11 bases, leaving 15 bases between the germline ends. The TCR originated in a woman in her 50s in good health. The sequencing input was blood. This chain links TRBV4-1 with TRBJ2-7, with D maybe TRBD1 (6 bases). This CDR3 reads CASSQVGDTKEYF. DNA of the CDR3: TGCGCCAGCAGCCAAGTAGGGGACACAAAAGAGTACTTC.